This TCR beta chain was found in a study of blood T cells in healthy people across ages. Each donor had around 9.2 milliliters of peripheral blood drawn. A second PCR, run for about 6 to 11 cycles, used a sample-barcoded 5' primer plus a J-beta primer mix. TCRdb recomputed calls from the 5' RACE reads with MiXCR, one row per CDR3 protein. The profile shows more than 1,400,000 distinct CDR3 sequences, approximately 38% of them singletons. Specimen: blood. The receptor was isolated from a woman aged 18-30 years in good health.

CDR3 coding DNA: TGCAGCGTTGCCCGGGACAGACAATACGAGCAGTACTTC. It codes for CSVARDRQYEQYF. The chain carries TRBV29-1 and TRBJ2-7, with TRBD1 matching 7 bases. Germline CDR1 is SQVTM and CDR2 is ANQGSEA. V dropped 4 bases and J dropped 4; count of bases not matched to a gene: 7. CDR3 length: 13 amino acids.